This T cell receptor (beta chain) was found in a study of blood T cells in healthy people across ages. The use of a sample-barcoded 5' primer and a J-beta primer mix characterized a second PCR of about 7 to 12 cycles. Every cDNA molecule bore a tag from a template-switch adaptor containing 12 random nucleotides. TCRdb independently ran MiXCR on the 5' RACE reads; one entry per CDR3 protein. The repertoire holds about 1 million distinct CDR3 sequences, with around 43% as singletons. The study, taken as a whole, reports: Higher diversity and more naive CD4+ cells were features of long-lived donors, compared to aged donors.

This clonotype was observed a few times. The antigen remains undetermined. This CDR3 spans 13 amino acids. The V gene lost 5 bases and the J gene lost 10 bases, with 16 bases spanning the gap. The germline V gene encodes CDR1 MDHEN and CDR2 SYDVKM. This clonotype originated in a woman between 55 and 75 years old in good health. The material sequenced was blood. The chain combines TRBV28 with TRBJ2-3; D unclear. The CDR3 is CASSLTALYAQYF. Written as DNA, the CDR3 is TGTGCCAGCAGTCTGACTGCCCTGTATGCGCAGTATTTT.